The present T cell receptor beta chain was sequenced within a study of shared clonotypes between healthy human individuals. Notes on the study in general: The study generally estimated greater richness for naive than memory subsets.

Data came from immunoSEQ multiplex PCR; TCRdb stores just in-frame clones and leaves some out. This table has roughly 590,000 clones, 95% appearing once. CD45RO-negative CD8 cells positively selected for CCR7 made up the naive population, which excluded terminally differentiated effector memory CD45RA+ cells. Every one of the donors was a Caucasian adult that lived in Nashville, Tennessee. CDR3 length: 13 amino acids. Trimming pared 6 bases from V and 0 bases from J, leaving 7 bases between. The germline gives CDR1 MNHEY, CDR2 SVGAGI. In the case of this clone: As yet, its antigen is unknown.

The sample comprised naive CD8+ T cells sorted from blood. The TCR originated in a woman aged 25 to 39 in good health. The V and J genes are TRBV6-5 and TRBJ2-3; D is unclear. The CDR3 here is CASRPPSTDTQYF. DNA of the CDR3: TGTGCCAGCAGACCCCCAAGCACAGATACGCAGTATTTT.